These T cell receptor beta chains were read from a single sample in a study of cytomegalovirus exposure and HLA in healthy donors. Data came from immunoSEQ multiplex PCR; TCRdb stores just in-frame clones and leaves some out. The table records about 55,000 clones, around 78% of them present only once. The sequenced sample was PBMCs. Receptors were obtained from a female donor in good health and CMV-seronegative. CDR3s include the opening cysteine and the closing phenylalanine or tryptophan. The D gene is left open where the match is weak. Clone size is shown for a subset of rows, as once, few, many or a class of expanded clone.

>-|13|TRBV5-6|-|TRBJ1-1
TGTGCCAGCAGCTTAGAGGGGAGGACTGAAGCTTTCTTT
CASSLEGRTEAFF
>-|15|TRBV2|-|TRBJ2-1
TGTGCCAGCAGTTGGGGGGGACAACCCAACAATGAGCAGTTCTTC
CASSWGGQPNNEQFF
>-|13|TRBV14|few|TRBJ2-7
TGTGCCAGCAGCCAAGATCGAGGGTACGAGCAGTACTTC
CASSQDRGYEQYF
>-|15|TRBV19|-|TRBJ2-7
TGTGCCAGTAGTATAACCGGGACTCCTGCAGGGGAGCAGTACTTC
CASSITGTPAGEQYF
>TRBD1|15|TRBV4-3|-|TRBJ1-2
TGCGCCAGCAGCCTACGGACAGGGGGAGCCTATGGCTACACCTTC
CASSLRTGGAYGYTF
>-|15|TRBV5-6|once|TRBJ2-2
TGTGCCAGCAGCTTATCCCAGGGGTCGGCCGGGGAGCTGTTTTTT
CASSLSQGSAGELFF
>-|14|TRBV30|-|TRBJ1-2
TGTGCCTGGAGTGTACATCGGGGGAACTATGGCTACACCTTC
CAWSVHRGNYGYTF
>-|19|TRBV5-1|-|TRBJ2-1
TGCGCCAGCAGCTTTATCCGCGGCGTCAGTCCGGAGAAATACAATGAGCAGTTCTTC
CASSFIRGVSPEKYNEQFF
>TRBD2|14|TRBV18|-|TRBJ2-1
TGTGCCAGCTCACCACATTCGGGGGGGAATGAGCAGTTCTTC
CASSPHSGGNEQFF
>-|15|TRBV6-6|few|TRBJ1-4
TGTGCCAGCAGTACCCGGGGGGCGACTAATGAAAAACTGTTTTTT
CASSTRGATNEKLFF
>-|13|TRBV6-1|-|TRBJ2-4
TGTGCCAGCAGTGAAGGGCGGGATGACATTCAGTACTTC
CASSEGRDDIQYF
>-|16|TRBV5-6|few|TRBJ1-6
TGTGCCAGCAGCTTGGAACAGGGATTGCAAGGTTCACCCCTCCACTTT
CASSLEQGLQGSPLHF
>-|16|TRBV9|few|TRBJ1-3
TGTGCCAGCAGCGTATACGACAGCTACTCTGGAAACACCATATATTTT
CASSVYDSYSGNTIYF
>-|13|TRBV9|-|TRBJ2-2
TGTGCCAGCAGCGGGGGGCCCACCGGGGAGCTGTTTTTT
CASSGGPTGELFF
>TRBD2|15|TRBV11-2|once|TRBJ2-5
TGTGCCAGCAGCGCACGGGCTAGCGGGGTTGAGACCCAGTACTTC
CASSARASGVETQYF
>-|15|TRBV27|few|TRBJ1-5
TGTGCCAGCAGTCCCTCCCGGGATAGCAATCAGCCCCAGCATTTT
CASSPSRDSNQPQHF
>TRBD2|15|TRBV4-1|few|TRBJ2-7
TGCGCCAGCAGCCAGAGACTAGCGGGGTACTACGAGCAGTACTTC
CASSQRLAGYYEQYF
>-|12|TRBV28|-|TRBJ2-7
TGTGCCAGCAACACTATCCTCGGGGAGCAGTACTTC
CASNTILGEQYF
>TRBD2|15|TRBV2|few|TRBJ2-3
TGTGCCAGCAGTGAGTCGGGGGGGGACACAGATACGCAGTATTTT
CASSESGGDTDTQYF
>-|14|TRBV27|-|TRBJ1-6
TGTGCCAGCAGTTACGGGGGGATGGTGTCACCCCTCCACTTT
CASSYGGMVSPLHF
>TRBD1|13|TRBV5-4|-|TRBJ1-2
TGTGCCAGCAGCCAGGACAGGGGATATGGCTACGCCTTC
CASSQDRGYGYAF
>-|14|TRBV9|-|TRBJ1-1
TGTGCCAGCAGCGTAAGAGCCGGGGGCACTGAAGCTTTCTTT
CASSVRAGGTEAFF
>TRBD1|17|TRBV4-1|-|TRBJ1-2
TGCGCCAGCAGCGACACGACCGGACAGGGGACAGGCTATGGCTACACCTTC
CASSDTTGQGTGYGYTF
>-|11|TRBV30|-|TRBJ2-5
TGTGCCTGGAGGGGCCTAGAGACCCAGTACTTC
CAWRGLETQYF
>TRBD1|13|TRBV2|few|TRBJ2-2
TGTGCCGTTCTGACAGGGCCCACCGGGGAGCTGTTTTTT
CAVLTGPTGELFF
>-|13|TRBV5-8|-|TRBJ2-5
TGTGCCAGCAGCTGGACAGTTCAAGAGACCCAGTACTTC
CASSWTVQETQYF
>-|13|TRBV7-2|-|TRBJ1-2
TGTGCCAGCAGCTTACTGGGCTACTATGGCTACACCTTC
CASSLLGYYGYTF
>-|15|TRBV9|-|TRBJ1-2
TGTGCCAGCAGCGTCCACGGGGGGGGACTTCGTGGCTACACCTTC
CASSVHGGGLRGYTF
>TRBD1|15|TRBV7-9|-|TRBJ1-1
TGTGCCAGCAGCTTAGCGGGGACAGCAGAACCTGAAGCTTTCTTT
CASSLAGTAEPEAFF
>-|15|TRBV6-5|-|TRBJ1-5
TGTGCCAGCAGTCCCCGGACAACCCGCAATCAGCCCCAGCATTTT
CASSPRTTRNQPQHF
>-|14|TRBV7-3|-|TRBJ2-2
TGTGCCAGCAGACACAATGGGGCTAGCGGGGAGCTGTTTTTT
CASRHNGASGELFF
>TRBD1|14|TRBV18|-|TRBJ1-2
TGTGCCAGCTCACCACAGGACAGGGGATATGGCTACACCTTC
CASSPQDRGYGYTF
>-|14|TRBV18|-|TRBJ2-1
TGTGCCAGCTCCGGGGGGCCCTCCTACAATGAGCAGTTCTTC
CASSGGPSYNEQFF
>-|14|TRBV5-4|-|TRBJ2-3
TGTGCCAGCAGCCAAACCGGGGGCACAGATACGCAGTATTTT
CASSQTGGTDTQYF
>-|13|TRBV5-6|-|TRBJ1-2
TGTGCCAGCAGCTTGCCCCCTTCCTATGGCTACACCTTC
CASSLPPSYGYTF
>-|15|TRBV6-5|-|TRBJ1-2
TGTGCCAGCAGTTATCGGGGAGGAGTTCCAGGGGGCTACACCTTC
CASSYRGGVPGGYTF
>TRBD2|17|TRBV5-4|-|TRBJ2-3
TGTGCCAGCAGCTTACTTAAACTAGCGGGGGATACAGATACGCAGTATTTT
CASSLLKLAGDTDTQYF
>TRBD1|16|TRBV5-1|-|TRBJ2-7
TGCGCCAGCAGCTTGGGGACAGGGGATGTAGCCTACGAGCAGTACTTC
CASSLGTGDVAYEQYF
>TRBD1|16|TRBV12-5|-|TRBJ2-1
TGTGCTAGTGGTCTCTCCTCGGGACAGAAGGTTGGTGAGCAGTTCTTC
CASGLSSGQKVGEQFF
>TRBD1|19|TRBV7-9|-|TRBJ1-4
TGTGCCAGCAGCCTAACCCCCGGGACAGGGGGCGCGAGCAGTGAAAAACTGTTTTTT
CASSLTPGTGGASSEKLFF
>TRBD1|16|TRBV6-5|-|TRBJ2-2
TGTGCCAGCAGTTTCCAGACAGGGAGGAACACCGGGGAGCTGTTTTTT
CASSFQTGRNTGELFF
>TRBD1|14|TRBV29-1|-|TRBJ1-2
TGCAGCGTTGCTTCGGGACAGGGTTCGCCTGGCTACACCTTC
CSVASGQGSPGYTF
>TRBD1|14|TRBV6-1|-|TRBJ1-2
TGTGCCAGCAGTAGAACAGGGGCCGGCTATGGCTACACCTTC
CASSRTGAGYGYTF
>-|16|TRBV19|-|TRBJ1-5
TGTGCCAGTAGAAGTTTTAGGGAGCTCAATGGCCAGCCCCAGCATTTT
CASRSFRELNGQPQHF
>-|16|TRBV5-1|-|TRBJ2-3
TGCGCCAGCAGCTTGGCAAAGCAGCGGACCACAGATACGCAGTATTTT
CASSLAKQRTTDTQYF
>TRBD2|15|TRBV6-5|-|TRBJ2-2
TGTGCCAGCAGTTACGGAAGCGGGGATGTCGGGGAGCTGTTTTTT
CASSYGSGDVGELFF
>TRBD2|16|TRBV4-1|-|TRBJ2-5
TGCGCCAGCAGCCAAGAATGGCTAGCGGGAAGGGAGACCCAGTACTTC
CASSQEWLAGRETQYF
>-|14|TRBV6-5|-|TRBJ2-7
TGTGCCAGCAGCAAAGGGGTTAGCTCCTACGAGCAGTACTTC
CASSKGVSSYEQYF